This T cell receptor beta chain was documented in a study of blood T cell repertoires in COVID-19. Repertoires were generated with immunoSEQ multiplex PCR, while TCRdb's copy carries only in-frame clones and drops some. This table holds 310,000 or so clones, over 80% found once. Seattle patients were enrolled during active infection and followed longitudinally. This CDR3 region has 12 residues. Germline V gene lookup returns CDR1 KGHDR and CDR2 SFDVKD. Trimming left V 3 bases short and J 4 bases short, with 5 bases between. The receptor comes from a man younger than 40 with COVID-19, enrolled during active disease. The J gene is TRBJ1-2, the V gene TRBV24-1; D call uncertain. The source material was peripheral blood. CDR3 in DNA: TGTGCCACCAGTGATCTGTTCTATGGCTACACCTTC. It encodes CATSDLFYGYTF.